This T cell receptor beta chain was identified in a study of cytomegalovirus exposure and HLA in healthy donors. Between the trimmed V and J ends, which lost 0 bases and 0 bases, there was a span of 6 bases. CDR1 and CDR2 (germline): GTSNPN, SVGIG (reference sequence). This CDR3 is built from 14 residues. It was with 60 Vbeta and 13 Jbeta primers that the PCR ran. Measured with immunoSEQ multiplex PCR; TCRdb has only the in-frame clones, and not every one. Of some 98,000 clones in the sample, approximately 78% were seen once. The TCR comes from a man aged 35-49 years in good health and CMV-seronegative. V and J are TRBV30 and TRBJ1-5; D ambiguous. The sequenced sample consisted of PBMCs. CDR3 bases: TGTGCCTGGAGTGTCCTCAGTAGCAATCAGCCCCAGCATTTT. As protein: CAWSVLSSNQPQHF. Drawing the rest from reference TRBV30 and TRBJ1-5, the complete variable domain is SQTIHQWPATLVQPVGSPLSLECTVEGTSNPNLYWYRQAAGRGLQLLFYSVGIGQISSEVPQNLSASRPQDRQFILSSKKLLLSDSGFYLCAWSVLSSNQPQHFGDGTRLSIL.